These 8 T cell receptor beta chains originate from one sample sequenced in a study of cytotoxic CD8 clonotypes in ibrutinib-treated CLL. Data came from immunoSEQ multiplex PCR; TCRdb stores just in-frame clones and leaves some out. The sample has approximately 130,000 clones; around four fifths are singletons. Sequencing used PBMCs, obtained after 24 months of ibrutinib treatment. The receptors were sampled from a human donor with chronic lymphocytic leukemia.

The chain is built from TRBV7-6 and TRBJ2-1, with D unclear. The germline CDR1 and CDR2 sequences are SGHVS and FNYEAQ. V lost 3 bases to trimming and J lost 4 bases, with 4 bases between them. The CDR3 runs 12 residues. The CDR3 loop reads CASSFGYNEQFF. The CDR3 region has the DNA TGTGCCAGCAGCTTTGGTTACAATGAGCAGTTCTTC. Full variable domain (rest looked up from reference TRBV7-6 and TRBJ2-1): GAGVSQSPRYKVTKRGQDVALRCDPISGHVSLYWYRQALGQGPEFLTYFNYEAQQDKSGLPNDRFSAERPEGSISTLTIQRTEQRDSAMYRCASSFGYNEQFFGPGTRLTVL.

The V gene is TRBV11-3, the J gene TRBJ2-2, with no clear D. CDR3 size: 16 residues. Deletions cut 3 bases from V and 4 bases from J, with 15 bases between. Germline CDR1 SGHNT, CDR2 YENEEA. This chain's CDR3 is CASSFLGVVGTGELFF. In DNA form, the CDR3 reads TGTGCCAGCAGCTTCCTTGGAGTTGTAGGCACCGGGGAGCTGTTTTTT.

This chain uses TRBV6-6 with TRBJ2-6; TRBD2 is a possible D gene (6 bases). This CDR3 spans 16 amino acids. Germline CDR1 MNHNY, CDR2 SVGAGI (reference sequence). The V gene lost 6 bases and the J gene lost 1 base, with 13 bases spanning the gap. The CDR3 coding sequence is TGTGCCAGCAGCACCGATGGGGGGTCTGGGGCCAACGTCCTGACTTTC. It is translated as CASSTDGGSGANVLTF.

This clone was seen repeatedly, ten times or more. The chain employs TRBV30 and TRBJ1-1; a weak D match, TRBD1 (6 bases). Per germline, CDR1 GTSNPN and CDR2 SVGIG (reference sequence). This CDR3 region has 13 residues. Trimming took 2 bases from V and 3 from J, leaving 10 bases between them. The CDR3 reads CAWSRDTYTEAFF. The CDR3, as DNA: TGTGCCTGGAGTCGGGACACCTACACTGAAGCTTTCTTT.

This clone has a single count. CDR3 bases: TGTGCTAGTGGGGAACAGGGGCTCCCCACAGATACGCAGTATTTT. It translates to CASGEQGLPTDTQYF. This chain joins TRBV12-5 and TRBJ2-3, with TRBD1 matching over 7 bases. CDR1 is LGHNT and CDR2 is FRNRAP in the germline V gene. The V segment lost 6 bases and the J segment 2 bases; nucleotides outside the gene matches: 8. This CDR3 is built from 15 residues.

This chain uses TRBV7-9 with TRBJ1-2; no reliable D call. Germline V lookup: CDR1 SEHNR, CDR2 FQNEAQ (reference sequence). The ends were cut back, 2 bases at V and 0 bases at J, with 16 bases in the middle. The CDR3 is 17 amino acids. The CDR3 bases are TGTGCCAGCAGCTTATTGACGGGTTTGGGGACTAACTATGGCTACACCTTC. It is translated as CASSLLTGLGTNYGYTF.

This clone was seen more than once but under ten times. This sequence joins TRBV27 and TRBJ1-6, with unresolved D. Germline CDR1 and CDR2: MNHEY and SMNVEV (reference sequence). The V and J ends lost 10 bases and 4 bases respectively, with 14 bases between them. The CDR3 covers 14 residues. The CDR3, as DNA: TGTGCCACCTCCGGCATGAGTTATAATTCACCCCTCCACTTT. As protein: CATSGMSYNSPLHF.

This clone occurred once. This chain uses TRBV9 with TRBJ2-3; D might be TRBD1 or TRBD2, each matching 5 bases. CDR3 length: 14 amino acids. The V end was cut by 3 bases, the J end by 6 bases, with 14 bases between. Germline CDR1 is SGDLS and CDR2 is YYNGEE. This CDR3 reads CASSARRGDDTQYF. CDR3 coding DNA: TGTGCCAGCAGCGCTCGTAGAGGGGATGATACGCAGTATTTT.